The 16 T cell receptor beta chains presented below share a single source sample, sequenced in a study of identical twins. TCRdb reprocessed the 5' RACE reads via MiXCR and lists one record per CDR3 protein. The table shows hundreds of thousands of distinct CDR3 sequences, with 20% to 25% occurring only once. Another study also made use of these data, one on T cells expressing NK-cell markers.

Sequencing was done on a sample of CD4+ T cells sorted from blood. The receptor set was obtained from a woman aged 18-30 years in good health.

The chain uses TRBV20-1 and TRBJ2-7, with TRBD1 matching 7 bases. CDR3 length equals 15 residues. V dropped 2 bases and J dropped 5; count of bases not matched to a gene: 12. From germline, CDR1 is DFQATT and CDR2 SNEGSKA (reference sequence). CDR3 nucleotide sequence: TGCAGTGCTAGACCGGGTGACAGGGACCTCGACGAGCAGTACTTC. Amino acids: CSARPGDRDLDEQYF.

The V gene is TRBV27, the J gene TRBJ2-7; no reliable D call. V lost 4 bases and J 1 base, leaving 17 bases between the germline ends. Germline loops: CDR1 MNHEY, CDR2 SMNVEV (reference sequence). The CDR3 totals 16 residues. The CDR3 loop is CASSSVLSGISYEQYF. Here the CDR3 DNA reads TGTGCCAGCAGTTCGGTTTTGAGTGGGATTTCCTACGAGCAGTACTTC.

The rearrangement uses TRBV7-2 and TRBJ2-5; TRBD1 agrees at 7 bases. CDR1 is SGHTA and CDR2 is FQGNSA in the germline V gene. The CDR3 length is 15 residues. The trim removed 1 base at V and 5 bases at J, leaving 7 bases unmatched. The CDR3 protein is CASSLVSGRGETQYF. The DNA for the CDR3 is TGTGCCAGCAGCTTAGTGAGCGGCAGGGGGGAGACCCAGTACTTC. Full variable domain (missing parts from reference TRBV7-2 and TRBJ2-5): GAGVSQSPSNKVTEKGKDVELRCDPISGHTALYWYRQSLGQGLEFLIYFQGNSAPDKSGLPSDRFSAERTGGSVSTLTIQRTQQEDSAVYLCASSLVSGRGETQYFGPGTRLLVL.

In its sample, this clonotype was seen many times. The rearrangement joins TRBV12-3 or TRBV12-4 to TRBJ2-3, with D perhaps TRBD1 (6 bases). V was pared by 5 bases and J by 5 bases, with 17 bases between. The CDR3 is 15 amino acids. CDR3 in amino acids: CASSNRAIRGDTQYF. CDR3 nucleotides: TGTGCCAGCAGTAACAGGGCAATAAGGGGAGATACGCAGTATTTT.

This chain links TRBV12-3 or TRBV12-4 with TRBJ1-5; tentatively, D is TRBD1 (5 bases). The CDR3 covers 12 residues. Trimming took off 5 bases at V and 13 bases at J, with 15 bases between the two ends. CDR3 sequence reads: CASSLRTGPQHF. CDR3 nucleotides: TGTGCCAGCAGTCTCCGGACGGGGCCTCAGCATTTT.

In its sample, this clonotype was seen a few times. The CDR3 region has the DNA TGCAGTGCGTCACGGAGCTGGGGGAGCTCCTACGAGCAGTACTTC. Its translation: CSASRSWGSSYEQYF. The chain recombines TRBV20-1 with TRBJ2-7; D could derive from TRBD1 or TRBD2 (5 bases each). Germline V lookup: CDR1 DFQATT, CDR2 SNEGSKA (reference sequence). V lost 6 bases to trimming and J lost 0 bases, with 18 bases between them. This CDR3 spans 15 amino acids.

V usage is TRBV27 and J usage is TRBJ2-7; D perhaps matches TRBD1 (6 bases). The CDR3 is 16 amino acids. The V and J ends lost 4 bases and 0 bases respectively, with 16 bases between them. Germline V CDR1 and CDR2: MNHEY, SMNVEV (reference sequence). The CDR3 loop is CASSWGWPGDSYEQYF. The DNA for the CDR3 is TGTGCCAGCAGTTGGGGCTGGCCAGGGGACTCCTACGAGCAGTACTTC.

This clonotype was counted between two and nine times. The chain employs TRBV24-1 and TRBJ2-3; maybe TRBD2 (6 bases). V was clipped by 3 bases and J by 2 bases, with 8 bases between them. Germline-derived CDR1 and CDR2 are KGHDR and SFDVKD. The CDR3 sequence is 14 residues long. As DNA, the CDR3 is TGTGCCACCAGTGATGGGGGGTTCACAGATACGCAGTATTTT. Its translation is CATSDGGFTDTQYF.

This clonotype showed up just a few times. The rearrangement uses TRBV9 and TRBJ2-1, with D perhaps being TRBD1 or TRBD2 (6 bases each). Trimming removed 4 bases from V and 2 bases from J, with 13 bases in between. The CDR3 runs to 15 residues. Germline CDR1 is SGDLS and CDR2 is YYNGEE. The CDR3 coding sequence is TGTGCCAGCAGCCCCCTGGAGGGGGCCTACAATGAGCAGTTCTTC. Encoded protein: CASSPLEGAYNEQFF.

The J gene is TRBJ2-3, the V gene TRBV10-3; D remains unclear. Germline CDR1 reads ENHRY; CDR2 reads SYGVKD. The germline V and J ends were trimmed by 7 bases and 1 base, with 9 bases remaining between them. The CDR3 length is 13 residues. The CDR3 reads CAITYQGTDTQYF. The CDR3 DNA reads TGTGCCATCACTTACCAGGGCACAGATACGCAGTATTTT.

The chain links TRBV9 to TRBJ1-1; 7 positions agree with TRBD1. Germline CDR1 reads SGDLS; CDR2 reads YYNGEE. CDR3 length equals 15 residues. V lost 3 bases, J lost 4 bases, and 9 bases stayed unmatched. CDR3 coding DNA: TGTGCCAGCAGCGGACAGGGCGCGGTGGGCACTGAAGCTTTCTTT. Translated: CASSGQGAVGTEAFF.

This chain links TRBV2 with TRBJ2-7, with D perhaps matching TRBD2 (6 bases). This CDR3 region has 13 residues. Germline values: CDR1 SNHLY, CDR2 FYNNEI. CDR3 nucleotides: TGTGCTAGCGGAAGGGATCGGGTCTACGAGCAGTACTTC. Translated: CASGRDRVYEQYF.

The V gene is TRBV4-3, the J gene TRBJ2-3, with TRBD1 identical over 8 bases. CDR1 and CDR2 from the germline V gene are LGHNA and YSLEER. CDR3 length: 18 residues. With V trimmed by 0 bases and J by 1 base, 9 bases remained unmatched. The CDR3 nucleotides are TGCGCCAGCAGCCAAGAAAACCCCGGGACAGGACGCACAGATACGCAGTATTTT. It is translated as CASSQENPGTGRTDTQYF.

This clonotype was detected a few times. CDR3 in DNA: TGTGCCAGCACAATGGGACAGGGGATAACTGAAGCTTTCTTT. It specifies CASTMGQGITEAFF. This chain joins TRBV6-1 and TRBJ1-1, with 10 bases aligning to TRBD1. Germline V gives CDR1 MNHNS, CDR2 SASEGT. The CDR3 contains 14 residues. V shed 7 bases and J 5 bases; nucleotides not matched to a gene: 7.

J is TRBJ2-7 and V is TRBV20-1; D might be TRBD1 (5 bases). The CDR3 is 13 amino acids. The germline gives CDR1 DFQATT, CDR2 SNEGSKA (reference sequence). The V end was cut by 6 bases, the J end by 2 bases, with 14 bases between. The CDR3 nucleotides read TGCAGTGCCGAGAGTGGGGCTACCTACGAGCAGTACTTC. Its protein product is CSAESGATYEQYF.

J is TRBJ2-7 and V is TRBV12-3 or TRBV12-4, with D perhaps matching TRBD1 or TRBD2 (5 bases each). This CDR3 contains 13 residues. V gave up 0 bases and J gave up 9 bases, with 12 bases separating them. The CDR3 DNA follows: TGTGCCAGCAGTTTAGCCCCGCAGGGAGTGCAGTACTTC. Translation gives CASSLAPQGVQYF.